These 21 T cell receptor beta chains came from one sample sequenced in a study of blood T cells in healthy people across ages. A second PCR of roughly 6 to 12 cycles used a sample-barcoded 5' primer and a J-beta primer mix. TCRdb reprocessed the 5' RACE reads with MiXCR, giving one entry per CDR3 protein. The sample holds about 1 million distinct CDR3 sequences, 35% to 55% seen once. Sequenced sample: blood. All receptors derive from an older woman in good health.

The chain uses TRBV28 and TRBJ2-5, with 12 positions matching TRBD1. The J call could be wrong; TRBJ2-7 is a better fit for the DNA end. The germline V gene encodes CDR1 MDHEN and CDR2 SYDVKM. This CDR3 contains 16 residues. CDR3 nucleotide sequence: TGTGCCAGCAGTTCTGGGACAGGGGGCACATCCTACGAGCAGTACTTC. Its protein product is CASSSGTGGTSYEQYF.

The chain combines TRBV6-5 with TRBJ2-1, with no clear D. Germline V lookup: CDR1 MNHEY, CDR2 SVGAGI. With 3 bases removed from V and 6 bases from J, the gap between germline ends came to 9 bases. The length of the CDR3 is 13 residues. DNA of the CDR3: TGTGCCAGCAGTTATTGGGATTCCAATGAGCAGTTCTTC. Protein sequence: CASSYWDSNEQFF.

The sample holds a few counts of this clonotype. The genes are TRBV6-1 and TRBJ1-6; unclear D gene. Looked up from germline, CDR1 is MNHNS and CDR2 is SASEGT. The CDR3 is made up of 13 amino acids. The ends were cut back, 8 bases at V and 4 bases at J, with 9 bases in the middle. The DNA of the CDR3 is TGTGCCAGCGGAGATGGATATAATTCACCCCTCCACTTT. Its translation is CASGDGYNSPLHF.

The rearrangement links TRBV10-3 to TRBJ2-1, with 10 bases lining up with TRBD1. V trimming: 6 bases; J trimming: 6 bases; junction bases outside the gene matches: 5. Germline V gene lookup returns CDR1 ENHRY and CDR2 SYGVKD. The CDR3 runs to 14 residues. The CDR3 reads CAIRAGTGVNEQFF. CDR3 coding DNA: TGTGCCATCAGGGCCGGGACAGGGGTCAATGAGCAGTTCTTC.

A few counts support this clonotype. The chain joins TRBV4-2 to TRBJ2-1, with D possibly matching TRBD1 (6 bases). The germline gives CDR1 LGHNA, CDR2 YNFKEQ. CDR3 size: 16 residues. V was clipped by 0 bases and J by 6 bases, with 15 bases between them. The CDR3 nucleotides are TGTGCCAGCAGCCAAGATGTTGGGGGCTTGGGCAATGAGCAGTTCTTC. Its protein product is CASSQDVGGLGNEQFF.

This clonotype was counted at least ten times. The chain joins TRBV7-9 to TRBJ2-7; no reliable D call. The CDR3 is 12 amino acids. Trimming took 2 bases from V and 5 from J, leaving 7 bases between them. Germline CDR1 reads SEHNR; CDR2 reads FQNEAQ (reference sequence). CDR3 sequence (DNA): TGTGCCAGCAGCTTACATGGTAACGAGCAGTACTTC. Translating gives CASSLHGNEQYF.

This sequence joins TRBV5-1 and TRBJ2-1; D perhaps matches TRBD1 (5 bases). Looked up from germline, CDR1 is SGHRS and CDR2 is YFSETQ. V lost 0 bases and J lost 1, with 11 bases in between. The CDR3 is 16 amino acids. Written as DNA, the CDR3 is TGCGCCAGCAGCTTGGGTATAGGGGCTTCCTACAATGAGCAGTTCTTC. This codes for CASSLGIGASYNEQFF.

This clonotype was observed once. The V and J genes are TRBV20-1 and TRBJ2-1, with D possibly being TRBD2 (5 bases). This CDR3 region has 15 residues. Germline values: CDR1 DFQATT, CDR2 SNEGSKA (reference sequence). Trimming pared 0 bases from V and 4 bases from J, leaving 13 bases between. The CDR3 DNA sequence: TGCAGTGCTAGAGATCTTGGAGGCGCATACAATGAGCAGTTCTTC. Translating gives CSARDLGGAYNEQFF.

This clonotype has just a few counts. The V gene is TRBV27, the J gene TRBJ1-6, with D perhaps TRBD1 (6 bases). Trimming removed 6 bases at V and 7 bases at J, with 13 bases between. CDR1 is MNHEY and CDR2 is SMNVEV in the germline V gene (reference sequence). This CDR3 region has 14 residues. The CDR3 protein is CASRDRFMNSPLHF. The DNA for the CDR3 is TGTGCCAGCAGGGACAGATTTATGAATTCACCCCTCCACTTT.

V usage is TRBV4-2 and J usage is TRBJ2-1, with 8 bases identical to TRBD2. Matching the DNA end better, TRBJ2-7 makes the J call doubtful. The CDR3 extends over 17 amino acids. Germline-derived CDR1 and CDR2 are LGHNA and YNFKEQ. CDR3 in amino acids: CASSQDRVSGSYNEQYF. CDR3 coding DNA: TGTGCCAGCAGCCAAGATAGGGTAAGCGGGAGCTACAATGAGCAGTACTTC.

The gene calls are TRBV4-2 and TRBJ1-1; 7 nucleotides match TRBD1. This CDR3 spans 15 amino acids. Germline loops: CDR1 LGHNA, CDR2 YNFKEQ. J gave up 5 bases and V 7 bases, and 13 bases lay outside the gene matches. The CDR3 sequence is CASTLGGQGGTEAFF. The CDR3 nucleotides read TGTGCCAGCACCCTAGGCGGGCAGGGGGGAACTGAAGCTTTCTTT.

The chain uses TRBV21-1 and TRBJ1-1; the D call of TRBD1 is as the table states it, not checked on the DNA. TRBV21-1 is a listed pseudogene. CDR3 length: 20 residues. The CDR3: CASSTQSYTRDRGMDTEAFF. The CDR3 coding sequence is TGTGCCAGCAGCACCCAAAGCTATACCCGGGACAGGGGAATGGACACTGAAGCTTTCTTT.

V is TRBV6-5 and J is TRBJ2-5, with D perhaps matching TRBD2 (5 bases). CDR3 length equals 13 residues. Germline loops: CDR1 MNHEY, CDR2 SVGAGI. Trimming left V 6 bases short and J 11 bases short, with 19 bases between. The CDR3 nucleotides are TGTGCCAGCAGCATCAGTGGGCGAAGGGAGCAGTACTTC. Its protein is CASSISGRREQYF.

The count of this clonotype is one. This chain links TRBV27 with TRBJ2-7; D remains ambiguous. V was trimmed by 2 bases and J by 0 bases, leaving 14 bases between them. The CDR3 runs to 16 residues. Germline CDR1 reads MNHEY; CDR2 reads SMNVEV (reference sequence). The CDR3 is CASSLGFSVSSYEQYF. The CDR3 coding sequence is TGTGCCAGCAGTTTAGGTTTTTCTGTTAGCTCCTACGAGCAGTACTTC.

This clonotype was picked up many times. V is TRBV20-1 and J is TRBJ2-1; TRBD2 matches 10 bases. The ends lost 7 bases at V and 1 base at J; junction bases unmatched: 4. Germline V gene data show CDR1 as DFQATT and CDR2 as SNEGSKA (reference sequence). The CDR3 sequence is 14 residues long. CDR3 DNA: TGCAGTGAGGCTAGCGGGAGATCCTACAATGAGCAGTTCTTC. It encodes CSEASGRSYNEQFF.

This clonotype was seen more than once but under ten times. The chain links TRBV4-2 to TRBJ2-7; D not certain. V was pared by 0 bases and J by 2 bases, with 11 bases between. CDR3 length equals 15 residues. Germline V CDR1 and CDR2: LGHNA, YNFKEQ. This chain's CDR3 is CASSQDRVGPYEQYF. The DNA for the CDR3 is TGTGCCAGCAGCCAAGATAGGGTAGGCCCCTACGAGCAGTACTTC.

The chain is built from TRBV30 and TRBJ2-1; D is unclear. Germline V lookup: CDR1 GTSNPN, CDR2 SVGIG (reference sequence). V lost 2 bases, J lost 10 bases, and 12 bases lay in between. CDR3 length: 12 residues. The DNA for the CDR3 is TGTGCCTGGAGTAAGGGCGGAATCGAGCAGTTCTTC. This translates into CAWSKGGIEQFF. The variable domain in full, with the rest retrieved from reference TRBV30 and TRBJ2-1, is SQTIHQWPATLVQPVGSPLSLECTVEGTSNPNLYWYRQAAGRGLQLLFYSVGIGQISSEVPQNLSASRPQDRQFILSSKKLLLSDSGFYLCAWSKGGIEQFFGPGTRLTVL.

The rearrangement joins TRBV4-2 to TRBJ2-2, with 9 bases matching TRBD2. Germline CDR1 LGHNA, CDR2 YNFKEQ. The CDR3 totals 17 residues. With 1 base clipped from V and 3 bases from J, the junction kept 6 bases outside the gene matches. CDR3 residues: CASSQVRQRGDTGELFF. The CDR3 DNA reads as TGTGCCAGCAGCCAAGTTAGGCAGCGGGGGGACACCGGGGAGCTGTTTTTT.

The genes are TRBV20-1 and TRBJ2-1; 7 bases agree with TRBD2. CDR1 and CDR2 from the germline V gene are DFQATT and SNEGSKA (reference sequence). This CDR3 is 12 amino acids long. The V segment lost 4 bases and the J segment 9 bases; nucleotides outside the gene matches: 6. The CDR3 DNA follows: TGCAGTGCTACCCCGACTAGCAGTGAGCAGTTCTTC. The encoded protein is CSATPTSSEQFF.

This clonotype was seen a handful of times. CDR3 sequence: CASIHRNLNEKLFF. For the CDR3, the DNA is TGTGCCAGCATCCACAGGAATCTTAATGAAAAACTGTTTTTT. The rearrangement links TRBV6-1 to TRBJ1-4, with D possibly being TRBD1 (5 bases). Trimming took off 7 bases at V and 4 bases at J, with 13 bases between the two ends. The CDR3 covers 14 residues. The germline V gene encodes CDR1 MNHNS and CDR2 SASEGT.

The rearrangement links TRBV21-1 to TRBJ1-2; no check of the table's D call, TRBD1, against the DNA was made. TRBV21-1 is tagged as a pseudogene. The CDR3 is 15 amino acids. The CDR3 loop reads CASSTTSGGDYGYTF. The CDR3 DNA is TGTGCCAGCAGCACCACCTCAGGGGGCGACTATGGCTACACCTTC.